This T cell receptor (beta chain) was retrieved from a study of CD8 T cells in Susac syndrome. Study results and caveats: That the number of individuals in its TCR sequencing and HLA analysis was relatively small was acknowledged by the study.

Of note for this clonotype: Its matching antigen is unknown. The junction departs from germline at one end; a sequencing error may be responsible.

CDR1 and CDR2 (germline): DFQATT, SNEGSKA (reference sequence). The CDR3 contains 12 residues. Reverse transcription of about 0.45 to 1 ug RNA was performed with random hexamers. Multiplex immunoSEQ PCR targeted 54 Vbeta and 13 Jbeta TCR beta segments. TCRdb called the immunoSEQ multiplex PCR reads again in MiXCR, with one record for every CDR3 protein. The repertoire consists of more than 95,000 distinct CDR3 sequences, with 93% occurring once and the leading ten covering just under 0.095%. Sequencing of TCR beta was performed on blood CD8+ and CD4+ T cells. It was treatment-naive patients with stable or active relapsing-remitting disease who made up the multiple sclerosis controls.

This sequence was found in a human donor with multiple sclerosis. The chain carries TRBV20-1 and TRBJ1-5, with a weak D call TRBD1 (6 bases). The sample taken for sequencing was CD4+ T cells from PBMCs. The DNA for the CDR3 is TGCAGTGCGACCAACAGGGATCACCCCCAGCATTTT. Its protein product is CSATNRDHPQHF.